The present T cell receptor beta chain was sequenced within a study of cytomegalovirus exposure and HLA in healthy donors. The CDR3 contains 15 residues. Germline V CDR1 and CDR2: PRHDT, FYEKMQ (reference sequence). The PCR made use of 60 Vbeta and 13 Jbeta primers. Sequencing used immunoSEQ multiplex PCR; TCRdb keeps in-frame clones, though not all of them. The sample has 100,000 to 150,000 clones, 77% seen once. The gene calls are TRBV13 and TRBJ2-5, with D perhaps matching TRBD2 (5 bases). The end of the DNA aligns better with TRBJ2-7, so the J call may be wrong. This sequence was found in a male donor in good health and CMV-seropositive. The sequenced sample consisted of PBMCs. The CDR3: CASSALSGPSYEQYF. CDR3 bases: TGTGCCAGCAGCGCCCTCAGCGGTCCTTCCTACGAGCAGTACTTC.